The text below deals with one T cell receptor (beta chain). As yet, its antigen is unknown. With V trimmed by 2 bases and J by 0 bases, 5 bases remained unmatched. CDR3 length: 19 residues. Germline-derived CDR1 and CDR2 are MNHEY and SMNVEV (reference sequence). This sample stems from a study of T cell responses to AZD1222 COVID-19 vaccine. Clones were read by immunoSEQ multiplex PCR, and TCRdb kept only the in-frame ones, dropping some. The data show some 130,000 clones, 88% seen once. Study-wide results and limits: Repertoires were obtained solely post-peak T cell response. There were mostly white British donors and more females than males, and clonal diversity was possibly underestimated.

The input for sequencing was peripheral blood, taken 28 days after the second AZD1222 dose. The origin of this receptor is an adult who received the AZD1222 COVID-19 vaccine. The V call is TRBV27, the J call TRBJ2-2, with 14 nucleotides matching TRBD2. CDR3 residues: CASSLRTSGGFANTGELFF. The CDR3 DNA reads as TGTGCCAGCAGTTTACGGACTAGCGGGGGGTTCGCGAACACCGGGGAGCTGTTTTTT.